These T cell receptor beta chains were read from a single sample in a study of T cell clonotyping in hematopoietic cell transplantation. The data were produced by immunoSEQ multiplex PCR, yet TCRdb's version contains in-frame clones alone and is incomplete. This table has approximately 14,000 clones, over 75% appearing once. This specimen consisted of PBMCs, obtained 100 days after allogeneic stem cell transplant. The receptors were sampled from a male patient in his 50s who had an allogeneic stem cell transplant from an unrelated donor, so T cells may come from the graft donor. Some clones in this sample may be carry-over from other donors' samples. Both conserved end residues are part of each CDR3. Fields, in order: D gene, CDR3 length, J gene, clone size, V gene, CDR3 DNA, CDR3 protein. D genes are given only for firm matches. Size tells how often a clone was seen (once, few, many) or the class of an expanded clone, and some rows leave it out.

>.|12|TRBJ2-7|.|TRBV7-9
TGTGCCAGCAGCTTAGTCTCCTACGAGCAGTACTTC
CASSLVSYEQYF
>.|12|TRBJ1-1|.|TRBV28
TGTGCCAGCACCCCGGGGAACACTGAAGCTTTCTTT
CASTPGNTEAFF
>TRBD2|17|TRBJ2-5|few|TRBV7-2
TGTGCCAGCAGCGAGGGGACTAGCGGGGTCCGAGGGGAGACCCAGTACTTC
CASSEGTSGVRGETQYF
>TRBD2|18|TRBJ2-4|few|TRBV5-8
TGTGCCAGCAGGAGGACTAGCGGGACCTCCCTGGCCAAAAACATTCAGTACTTC
CASRRTSGTSLAKNIQYF
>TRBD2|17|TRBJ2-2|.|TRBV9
TGTGCCAGCAGCGATGGATCTTTGCGGGAGAATGGCGGGGAGCTGTTTTTT
CASSDGSLRENGGELFF
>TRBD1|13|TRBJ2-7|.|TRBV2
TGTGCCAGCATTGGACAGGGTAGGGACGAGCAGTACTTC
CASIGQGRDEQYF
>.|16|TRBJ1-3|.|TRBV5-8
TGTGCCAGCAGCTTGGATTGGGGAACCGCTGGAAACACCATATATTTT
CASSLDWGTAGNTIYF
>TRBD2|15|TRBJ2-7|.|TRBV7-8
TGTGCCAGCAGCTTAGAAGTTGGGACTAGCGAGGAGCAGTACTTC
CASSLEVGTSEEQYF
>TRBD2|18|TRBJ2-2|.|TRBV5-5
TGTGCCAGCAGCTTGGGGCTAGCGGGGGGGCCGAGCACCGGGGAGCTGTTTTTT
CASSLGLAGGPSTGELFF
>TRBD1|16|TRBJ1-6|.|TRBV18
TGTGCCAGCTCACCCGACAGGGACAGGGGAAATTCACCCCTCCACTTT
CASSPDRDRGNSPLHF
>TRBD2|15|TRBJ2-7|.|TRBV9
TGTGCCAGCAGCTCCTCGGGACTAGGAAGTGAGGAGCAGTACTTC
CASSSSGLGSEEQYF
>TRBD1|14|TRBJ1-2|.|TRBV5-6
TGTGCCAGCAGCTTGAAGGGACAGCGGTATGGCTACACCTTC
CASSLKGQRYGYTF
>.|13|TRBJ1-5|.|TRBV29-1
TGCAGCGTTCAAGGTGCGGGCGGGGGAGCCCAGCATTTT
CSVQGAGGGAQHF
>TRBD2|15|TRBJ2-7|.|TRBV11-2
TGTGCCAGCAGCGCGAGGAGTCTAGCGGGCTACGAGCAGTACTTC
CASSARSLAGYEQYF
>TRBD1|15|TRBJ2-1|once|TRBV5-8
TGTGCCAGCCATAACAGGGGATACTCCTACAATGAGCAGTTCTTC
CASHNRGYSYNEQFF
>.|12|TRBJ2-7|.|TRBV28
TGTGCCATCCTCGGGCAGACCAACGAGCAGTACTTC
CAILGQTNEQYF
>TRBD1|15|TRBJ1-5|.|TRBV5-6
TGTGCCAGCAGCTTTTGGACAGGTGGCAATCAGCCCCAGCATTTT
CASSFWTGGNQPQHF
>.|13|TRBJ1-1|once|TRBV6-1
TGTGCCAGCAGTGTTTACCCCGACACTGAAGCTTTCTTT
CASSVYPDTEAFF
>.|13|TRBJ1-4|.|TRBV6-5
TGTGCCAGCAGCCAGTACCCAGGCGGAAAACTGTTTTTT
CASSQYPGGKLFF
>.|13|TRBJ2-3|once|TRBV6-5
TGTGCCAGCAGTTACGGAAGCACAGATACGCAGTATTTT
CASSYGSTDTQYF
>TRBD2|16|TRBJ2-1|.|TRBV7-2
TGTGCCAGCAGCTTAGTTGGCGGGAGGCCCTACAATGAGCAGTTCTTC
CASSLVGGRPYNEQFF
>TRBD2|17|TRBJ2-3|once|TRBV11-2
TGTGCCAGCAGCTTAGAGTATAGCGGGAGAGAAACAGATACGCAGTATTTT
CASSLEYSGRETDTQYF
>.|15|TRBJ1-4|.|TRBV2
TGTGCCAGCACCATCTATGGAGCAACTAATGAAAAACTGTTTTTT
CASTIYGATNEKLFF
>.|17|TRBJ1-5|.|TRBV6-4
TGTGCCAGCGGCCATGGAGGGACTGAGGGGGAAAATCAGCCCCAGCATTTT
CASGHGGTEGENQPQHF
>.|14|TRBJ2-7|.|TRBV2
TGTGCCAGCAACCCCCGGGGGGCATTGCCCGAGCAGTACTTC
CASNPRGALPEQYF
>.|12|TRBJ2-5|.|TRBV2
TGTGCCAGCGGAGGCAACCAAGAGACCCAGTACTTC
CASGGNQETQYF
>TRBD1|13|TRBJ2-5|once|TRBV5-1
TGCGCCAGCAGCTGGGACAGTCAAGAGACCCAGTACTTC
CASSWDSQETQYF
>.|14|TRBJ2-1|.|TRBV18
TGTGCCAGCTCACCCCTACAGCTCGGGGATGAGCAGTTCTTC
CASSPLQLGDEQFF
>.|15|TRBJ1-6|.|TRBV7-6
TGTGCCAGCAGCTTTCTTGTCGGAGAAAATTCACCCCTCCACTTT
CASSFLVGENSPLHF
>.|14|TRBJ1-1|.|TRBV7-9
TGTGCCAGCAGCTTAGGAGGGGGGAACACTGAAGCTTTCTTT
CASSLGGGNTEAFF
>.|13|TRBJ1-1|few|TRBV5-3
TGTGCCAGAAGCTTGGACCTGAACACTGAAGCTTTCTTT
CARSLDLNTEAFF
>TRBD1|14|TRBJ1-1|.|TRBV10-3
TGTGCCATCAGTGTGACAGGGGGGAACACTGAAGCTTTCTTT
CAISVTGGNTEAFF
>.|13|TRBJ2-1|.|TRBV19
TGTGCCAGTAGTGCCGGGTTCTACAATGAGCAGTTCTTC
CASSAGFYNEQFF
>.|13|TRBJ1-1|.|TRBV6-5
TGTGCCAGCAGTTACGGCAAAGCCACTGAAGCTTTCTTT
CASSYGKATEAFF
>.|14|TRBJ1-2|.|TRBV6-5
TGTGCCAGCAGCCCCGGCCTTGGGGACTATGGCTACACCTTC
CASSPGLGDYGYTF
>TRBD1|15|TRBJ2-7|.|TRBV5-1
TGCGCCAGCAGCTTGGGGGACAGGTATTTCTACGAGCAGTACTTC
CASSLGDRYFYEQYF
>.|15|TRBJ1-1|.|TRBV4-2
TGTGCCAGCAGCCAAGAGAGGGTTCCGAACACTGAAGCTTTCTTT
CASSQERVPNTEAFF
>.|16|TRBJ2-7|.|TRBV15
TGTGCCACCAGCAGAGAAGGGGGCGGGGTCTCCTACGAGCAGTACTTC
CATSREGGGVSYEQYF
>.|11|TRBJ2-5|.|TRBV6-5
TGTGCCAGCAGTTCGTTGAAAACCCAGTACTTC
CASSSLKTQYF
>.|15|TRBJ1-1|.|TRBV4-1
TGCGCCAGCAGCCTAGGGGCACTGATGAACACTGAAGCTTTCTTT
CASSLGALMNTEAFF
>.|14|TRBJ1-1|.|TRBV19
TGTGCCAGTAGTGCGGCTGCCATGAACACTGAAGCTTTCTTT
CASSAAAMNTEAFF
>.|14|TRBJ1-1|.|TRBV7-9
TGTGCCAGCAGCTTTTGGGGGGCGCGCACTGAAGCTTTCTTT
CASSFWGARTEAFF
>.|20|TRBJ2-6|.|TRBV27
TGTGCCAGCAGTCCATACTGGACAGGGAGGGATTTTACTGGGGCCAACGTCCTGACTTTC
CASSPYWTGRDFTGANVLTF
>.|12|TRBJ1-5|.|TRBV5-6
TGTGCCAGCAGCTCGACGGGGCGACCCCAGCATTTT
CASSSTGRPQHF
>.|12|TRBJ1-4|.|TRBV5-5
TGTGCCAGCAGCTTTTCGAATGAAAAACTGTTTTTT
CASSFSNEKLFF
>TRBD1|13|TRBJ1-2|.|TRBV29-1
TGCAGCGTTGATCGTAGACAGGGCTATGGCTACACCTTC
CSVDRRQGYGYTF
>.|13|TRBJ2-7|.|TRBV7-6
TGTGCCAGCAGCAAGGGACCAAACTACGAGCAGTACTTC
CASSKGPNYEQYF
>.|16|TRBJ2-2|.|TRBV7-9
TGTGCCAGCAGCATGGAGGGGGTAACAAAAACCGGGGAGCTGTTTTTT
CASSMEGVTKTGELFF
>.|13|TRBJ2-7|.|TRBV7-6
TGTGCCAGCAGCTTAGGTAGGGGGGACGAGCAGTACTTC
CASSLGRGDEQYF
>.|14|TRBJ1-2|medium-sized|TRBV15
TGTGCCACCAGCAGAGATCAATCAGGCTATGGCTACACCTTC
CATSRDQSGYGYTF
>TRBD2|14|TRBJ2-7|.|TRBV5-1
TGCGCCAGCAGGATTGGGGCGGGGGCCTACGAGCAGTACTTC
CASRIGAGAYEQYF
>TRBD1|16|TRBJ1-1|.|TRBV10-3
TGTGCCATCAGTATAGACAGGGGGCGAAGTGGCACTGAAGCTTTCTTT
CAISIDRGRSGTEAFF
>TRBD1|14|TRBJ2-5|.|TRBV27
TGTGCCAGCAGCTGGACAGGGGGCAAGGAGACCCAGTACTTC
CASSWTGGKETQYF
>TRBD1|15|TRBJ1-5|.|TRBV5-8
TGTGCCAGCAGCTCAGGACAGGCTAGCAATCAGCCCCAGCATTTT
CASSSGQASNQPQHF
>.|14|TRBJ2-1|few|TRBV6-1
TGTGCCAGCGCGAGGGCCCCTTTACGCAATGAGCAGTTCTTC
CASARAPLRNEQFF
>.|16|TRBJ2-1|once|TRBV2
TGTGCCAGCAGTTCCCGGGACACCTATTTTTACAATGAGCAGTTCTTC
CASSSRDTYFYNEQFF
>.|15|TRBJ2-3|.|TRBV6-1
TGTGCCAGCAGTGAAGAATGGGGGAGGACAGATACGCAGTATTTT
CASSEEWGRTDTQYF